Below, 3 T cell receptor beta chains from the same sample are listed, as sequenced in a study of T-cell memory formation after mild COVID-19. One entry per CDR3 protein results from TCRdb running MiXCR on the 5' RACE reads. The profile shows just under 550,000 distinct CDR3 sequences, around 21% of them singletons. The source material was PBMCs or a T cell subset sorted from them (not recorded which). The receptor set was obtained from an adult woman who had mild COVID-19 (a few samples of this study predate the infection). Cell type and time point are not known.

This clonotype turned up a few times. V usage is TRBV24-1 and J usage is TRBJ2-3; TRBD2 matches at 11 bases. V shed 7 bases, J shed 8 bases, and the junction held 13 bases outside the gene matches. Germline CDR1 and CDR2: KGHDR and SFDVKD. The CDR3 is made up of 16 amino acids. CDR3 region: CATSETSGTWRGTQYF. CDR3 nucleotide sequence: TGTGCCACCAGCGAGACTAGCGGGACCTGGAGGGGTACGCAGTATTTT.

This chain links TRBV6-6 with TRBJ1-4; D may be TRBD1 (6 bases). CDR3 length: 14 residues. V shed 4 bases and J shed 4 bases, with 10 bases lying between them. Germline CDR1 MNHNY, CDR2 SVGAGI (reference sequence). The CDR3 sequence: CASSWTDLNEKLFF. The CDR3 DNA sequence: TGTGCCAGCAGTTGGACAGATCTTAATGAAAAACTGTTTTTT.

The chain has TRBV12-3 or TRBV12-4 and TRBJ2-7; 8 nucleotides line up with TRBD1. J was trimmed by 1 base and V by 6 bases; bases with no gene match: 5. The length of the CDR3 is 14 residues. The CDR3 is CASSTGQGSYEQYF. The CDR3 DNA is TGTGCCAGCAGCACTGGACAGGGTTCCTACGAGCAGTACTTC.